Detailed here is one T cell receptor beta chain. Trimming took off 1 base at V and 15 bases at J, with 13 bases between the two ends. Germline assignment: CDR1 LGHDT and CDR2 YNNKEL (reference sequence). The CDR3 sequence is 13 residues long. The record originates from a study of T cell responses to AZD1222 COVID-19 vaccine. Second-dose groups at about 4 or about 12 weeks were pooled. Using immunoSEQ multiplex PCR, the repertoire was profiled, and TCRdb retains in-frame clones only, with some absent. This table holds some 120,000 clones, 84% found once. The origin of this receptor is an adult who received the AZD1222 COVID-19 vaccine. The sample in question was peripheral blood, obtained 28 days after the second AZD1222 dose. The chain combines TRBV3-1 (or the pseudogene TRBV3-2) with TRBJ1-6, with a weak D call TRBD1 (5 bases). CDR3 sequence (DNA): TGTGCCAGCAGCCAAGGGTTGGGGCAGCTCCTCCACTTT. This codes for CASSQGLGQLLHF.